The sequence of this TCR beta chain was determined in a study of tumor-infiltrating lymphocytes in primary liver carcinoma. Study context: The cohort included men and women aged 30 to 69 years. Productive TCRbeta read yields ran from roughly 3.9 to 6.8 million per sample and were similar between tissues.

TCR beta cDNA was reverse-transcribed from roughly 520 ng of total RNA. The reaction used a constant-region primer and ProtoScript II reverse transcriptase. Investigators got TCR beta libraries out of three nested multiplex PCR rounds, done with slightly modified ARM-PCR. A single record per CDR3 protein comes from TCRdb applying MiXCR to the multiplex PCR reads. The sample includes around 29,000 distinct CDR3 sequences, 60% to 80% seen only once; the top ten take around a third. A remark on this clonotype: A read error may account for a junction end that differs from germline.

Unsorted bulk tissue, roughly 19-33 mg of it, served as the source for co-extraction of RNA and DNA. This receptor was obtained from a woman between 25 and 40 years old with primary liver carcinoma and hepatitis B virus infection. Sequenced sample: liver tumor tissue from sampling region 3. Noted subset: tumor region T3, left-lateral pole.

The CDR3 region has the DNA TGTGCCAGTAGCGTAGACGGACACCCTCTACCCACAGGTACGCAGTATTTT. Protein: CASSVDGHPLPTGTQYF. The chain is built from TRBV5-4 and TRBJ2-3, with D possibly being TRBD1 or TRBD2 (5 bases each). Germline loops: CDR1 SGHNT, CDR2 YYREEE (reference sequence). The CDR3 has 17 amino acids.